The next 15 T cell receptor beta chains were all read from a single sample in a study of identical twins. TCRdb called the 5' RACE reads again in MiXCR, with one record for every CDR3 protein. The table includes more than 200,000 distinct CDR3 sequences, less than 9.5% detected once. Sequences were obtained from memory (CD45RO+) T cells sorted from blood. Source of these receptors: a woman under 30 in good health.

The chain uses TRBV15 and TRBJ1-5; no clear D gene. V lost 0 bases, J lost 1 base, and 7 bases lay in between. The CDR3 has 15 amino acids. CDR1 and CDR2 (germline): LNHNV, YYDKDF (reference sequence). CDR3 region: CATSRDAGSNQPQHF. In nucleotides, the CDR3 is TGTGCCACCAGCAGAGATGCAGGAAGCAATCAGCCCCAGCATTTT.

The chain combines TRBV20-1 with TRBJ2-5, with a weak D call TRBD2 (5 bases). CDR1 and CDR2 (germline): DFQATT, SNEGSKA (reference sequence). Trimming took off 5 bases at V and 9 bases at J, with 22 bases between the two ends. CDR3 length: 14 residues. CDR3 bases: TGCAGTGCTTGGACCTTTGAGGGCGGTATGTCCCAGTACTTC. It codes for CSAWTFEGGMSQYF.

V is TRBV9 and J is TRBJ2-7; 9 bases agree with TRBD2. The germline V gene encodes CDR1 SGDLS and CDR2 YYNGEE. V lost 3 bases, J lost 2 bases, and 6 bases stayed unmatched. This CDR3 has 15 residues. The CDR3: CASSAVAGATYEQYF. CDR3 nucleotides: TGTGCCAGCAGCGCAGTAGCGGGAGCTACCTACGAGCAGTACTTC.

The CDR3 DNA reads as TGTGCCAGCAGAAGTCCTGGACAGGGCGACGGGGAGCTGTTTTTT. Its translation: CASRSPGQGDGELFF. The V call is TRBV6-1, the J call TRBJ2-2; 8 nucleotides match TRBD1. This CDR3 is built from 15 residues. Germline loops: CDR1 MNHNS, CDR2 SASEGT. The J segment lost 7 bases and the V segment lost 6 bases, leaving 10 bases of the junction unmatched.

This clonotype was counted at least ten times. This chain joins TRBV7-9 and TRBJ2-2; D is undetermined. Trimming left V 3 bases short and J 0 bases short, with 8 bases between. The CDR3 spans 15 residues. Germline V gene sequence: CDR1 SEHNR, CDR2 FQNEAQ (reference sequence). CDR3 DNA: TGTGCCAGCAGCTTTAGGGCAGCGAACACCGGGGAGCTGTTTTTT. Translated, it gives CASSFRAANTGELFF. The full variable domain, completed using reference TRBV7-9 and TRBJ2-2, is DTGVSQNPRHKITKRGQNVTFRCDPISEHNRLYWYRQTLGQGPEFLTYFQNEAQLEKSRLLSDRFSAERPKGSFSTLEIQRTEQGDSAMYLCASSFRAANTGELFFGEGSRLTVL.

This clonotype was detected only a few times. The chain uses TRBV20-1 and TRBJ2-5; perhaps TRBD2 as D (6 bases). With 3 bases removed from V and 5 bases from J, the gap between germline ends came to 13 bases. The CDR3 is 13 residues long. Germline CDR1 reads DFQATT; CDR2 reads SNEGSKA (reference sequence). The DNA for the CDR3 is TGCAGTGCTAGGTCCGGGACTCCGGAGACCCAGTACTTC. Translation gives CSARSGTPETQYF.

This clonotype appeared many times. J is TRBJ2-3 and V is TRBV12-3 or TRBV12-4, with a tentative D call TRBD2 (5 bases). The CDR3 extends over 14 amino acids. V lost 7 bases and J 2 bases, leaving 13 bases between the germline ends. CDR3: CASNPDGNTDTQYF. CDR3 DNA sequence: TGTGCCAGCAACCCGGACGGGAACACAGATACGCAGTATTTT.

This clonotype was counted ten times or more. CDR3 region: CSVEGSFSLSDTQYF. The CDR3 nucleotides read TGCAGCGTTGAAGGGAGTTTCTCACTTTCGGATACGCAGTATTTT. This sequence joins TRBV29-1 and TRBJ2-3; no firm D call. CDR1 SQVTM and CDR2 ANQGSEA come from the germline V gene. This CDR3 contains 15 residues. Trimming pared 1 base from V and 6 bases from J, leaving 17 bases between.

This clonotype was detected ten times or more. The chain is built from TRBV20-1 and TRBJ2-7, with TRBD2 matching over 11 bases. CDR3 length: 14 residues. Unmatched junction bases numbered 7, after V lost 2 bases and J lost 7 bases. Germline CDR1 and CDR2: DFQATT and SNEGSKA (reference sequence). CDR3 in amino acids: CSARLGLAAEEQYF. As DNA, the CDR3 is TGCAGTGCTAGATTGGGACTAGCGGCAGAGGAGCAGTACTTC.

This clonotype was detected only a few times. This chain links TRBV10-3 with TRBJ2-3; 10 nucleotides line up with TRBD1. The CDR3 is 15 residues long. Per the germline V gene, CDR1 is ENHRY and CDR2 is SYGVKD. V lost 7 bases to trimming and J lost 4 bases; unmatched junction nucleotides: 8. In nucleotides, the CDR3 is TGTGCCATCACCAGGACAGGGGGGAGGGCAGATACGCAGTATTTT. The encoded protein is CAITRTGGRADTQYF.

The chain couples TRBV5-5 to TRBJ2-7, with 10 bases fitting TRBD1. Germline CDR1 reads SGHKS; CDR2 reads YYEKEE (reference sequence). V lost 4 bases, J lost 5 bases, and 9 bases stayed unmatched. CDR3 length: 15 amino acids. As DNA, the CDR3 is TGTGCCAGCAGCCAAGCCGGGACAGGGGACCACGAGCAGTACTTC. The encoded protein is CASSQAGTGDHEQYF.

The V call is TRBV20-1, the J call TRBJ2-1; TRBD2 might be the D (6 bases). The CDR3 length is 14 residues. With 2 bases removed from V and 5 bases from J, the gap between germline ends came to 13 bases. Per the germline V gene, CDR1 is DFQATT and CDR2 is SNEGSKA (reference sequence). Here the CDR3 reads CSARRAGWNNEQFF. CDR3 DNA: TGCAGTGCTAGAAGGGCGGGATGGAACAATGAGCAGTTCTTC.

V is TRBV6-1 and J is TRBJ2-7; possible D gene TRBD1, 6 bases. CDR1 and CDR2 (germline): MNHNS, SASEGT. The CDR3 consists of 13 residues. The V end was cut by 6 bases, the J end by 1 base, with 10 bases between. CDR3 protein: CASRSTGSYEQYF. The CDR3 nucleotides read TGTGCCAGCAGGAGCACAGGGTCCTACGAGCAGTACTTC.

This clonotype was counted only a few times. In DNA, the CDR3 is TGTGCCAGCAGCATACCAATCAACACTGAAGCTTTCTTT. It specifies CASSIPINTEAFF. This chain connects TRBV11-3 to TRBJ1-1, with unresolved D. Germline V CDR1 and CDR2: SGHNT, YENEEA. CDR3 length equals 13 residues. V lost 5 bases to trimming and J lost 2 bases, with 9 bases between them.

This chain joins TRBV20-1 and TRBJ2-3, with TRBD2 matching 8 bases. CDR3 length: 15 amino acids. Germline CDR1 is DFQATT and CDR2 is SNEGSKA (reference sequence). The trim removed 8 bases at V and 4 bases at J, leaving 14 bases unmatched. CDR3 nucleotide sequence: TGCAGTACCGTAGGTAGAGCTAGCGGGCCAGATACGCAGTATTTT. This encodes CSTVGRASGPDTQYF.